These 15 T cell receptor beta chains share one sample of origin, sequenced in a study of blood T cell repertoires in COVID-19. This table comes from immunoSEQ multiplex PCR, and its TCRdb copy is limited to in-frame clones, with some not included. The data show about 60,000 clones, about 86% seen once. The specimen sequenced was peripheral blood. The receptors were sampled from a man in his forties or fifties with acute or convalescent COVID-19.

In nucleotides, the CDR3 is TGCAGCGTTGGACAGGGGAATGCTGAGACCCAGTACTTC. As protein: CSVGQGNAETQYF. V and J are TRBV29-1 and TRBJ2-5, with TRBD1 matching 8 bases. The trim removed 4 bases at V and 5 bases at J, leaving 6 bases unmatched. The CDR3 loop spans 13 amino acids. Germline CDR1 and CDR2: SQVTM and ANQGSEA.

V gene TRBV27 combines with J gene TRBJ2-6; D gene uncertain. V gave up 2 bases and J gave up 0 bases, with 8 bases separating them. This CDR3 is 16 amino acids long. The V gene's germline CDR1 is MNHEY and CDR2 SMNVEV (reference sequence). CDR3: CASSLNENSGANVLTF. The CDR3, as DNA: TGTGCCAGCAGTTTAAACGAGAACTCTGGGGCCAACGTCCTGACTTTC.

The chain recombines TRBV3-1 (or the pseudogene TRBV3-2) with TRBJ2-7; 9 bases align to TRBD2. The ends lost 3 bases at V and 5 bases at J; junction bases unmatched: 11. Germline CDR1 LGHDT, CDR2 YNNKEL (reference sequence). The CDR3 has 16 amino acids. The CDR3 sequence: CASSQRGTSLFHEQYF. The CDR3 region has the DNA TGTGCCAGCAGCCAGCGGGGGACTAGCCTATTCCACGAGCAGTACTTC.

V gene TRBV10-3 combines with J gene TRBJ2-1; a weak D match, TRBD1 (5 bases). V lost 1 base and J lost 0, with 19 bases in between. The CDR3 consists of 19 residues. Germline V gene lookup returns CDR1 ENHRY and CDR2 SYGVKD. The CDR3 DNA reads as TGTGCCATCAGTGAGTTGAACACCCCAGGGCTTAGCTCCTACAATGAGCAGTTCTTC. It encodes CAISELNTPGLSSYNEQFF.

V and J are TRBV19 and TRBJ2-3; 11 bases are a match to TRBD2. The V segment lost 5 bases and the J segment 3 bases; nucleotides outside the gene matches: 10. The CDR3 has 17 residues. Germline CDR1 LNHDA, CDR2 SQIVND (reference sequence). The CDR3 DNA sequence: TGTGCCAGTAGTCTGGGGGTACTAGCGGGGGTGACAGATACGCAGTATTTT. Its protein is CASSLGVLAGVTDTQYF.

The rearrangement joins TRBV11-3 to TRBJ2-1; TRBD2 aligns across 11 bases. Germline CDR1 is SGHNT and CDR2 is YENEEA. The CDR3 covers 17 residues. Unmatched junction bases numbered 7, after V lost 6 bases and J lost 0 bases. CDR3 protein: CASSSYSGGASYNEQFF. CDR3 nucleotides: TGTGCCAGCAGTAGCTATAGCGGGGGGGCCTCCTACAATGAGCAGTTCTTC.

The V gene is TRBV20-1, the J gene TRBJ2-5, with TRBD2 matching over 11 bases. Germline CDR1 is DFQATT and CDR2 is SNEGSKA (reference sequence). CDR3 size: 15 residues. Trimming removed 3 bases from V and 2 bases from J; junction bases left unmatched: 5. CDR3: CSASRLAGRQETQYF. In nucleotides, the CDR3 is TGCAGTGCTAGTCGACTAGCGGGGAGACAAGAGACCCAGTACTTC.

The chain uses TRBV2 and TRBJ1-1; no clear D. The CDR3 spans 13 residues. Trimming took 7 bases from V and 1 from J, leaving 10 bases between them. Germline CDR1 reads SNHLY; CDR2 reads FYNNEI. The CDR3: CASNKYPNTEAFF. The CDR3 coding sequence is TGTGCCAGCAACAAATATCCGAACACTGAAGCTTTCTTT. Filled out from reference TRBV2 and TRBJ1-1, the complete variable domain reads EPEVTQTPSHQVTQMGQEVILRCVPISNHLYFYWYRQILGQKVEFLVSFYNNEISEKSEIFDDQFSVERPDGSNFTLKIRSTKLEDSAMYFCASNKYPNTEAFFGQGTRLTVV.

J is TRBJ1-2 and V is TRBV5-1; TRBD1 might be the D (6 bases). The CDR3 length is 14 residues. Trimming cost V 4 bases and J 5 bases, with 15 bases left between them. Germline-derived CDR1 and CDR2 are SGHRS and YFSETQ. The CDR3 region is CASSRTAQSYGYTF. The DNA for the CDR3 is TGCGCCAGCAGCCGGACAGCACAAAGTTATGGCTACACCTTC.

V usage is TRBV30 and J usage is TRBJ2-3; 9 bases match TRBD2. Germline V gives CDR1 GTSNPN, CDR2 SVGIG (reference sequence). CDR3 length: 14 amino acids. V trimming: 3 bases; J trimming: 8 bases; junction bases outside the gene matches: 9. The CDR3, as DNA: TGTGCCTGGAGCGTCGGCGGGGGGGCCGCTACGCAGTATTTT. Protein sequence: CAWSVGGGAATQYF.

The rearrangement joins TRBV5-6 to TRBJ1-1; D not resolved. The germline V gene has CDR1 SGHDT and CDR2 YYEEEE. The CDR3 runs 15 residues. V lost 4 bases to trimming and J lost 6 bases, with 19 bases between them. CDR3 bases: TGTGCCAGCAGCGAAAAAAACCCGCGCCCCGCTGAAGCTTTCTTT. Translation: CASSEKNPRPAEAFF.

The chain combines TRBV19 with TRBJ1-4; D ambiguous. This CDR3 has 13 amino acids. CDR1 and CDR2 (germline): LNHDA, SQIVND (reference sequence). V gave up 7 bases and J gave up 8 bases, with 14 bases separating them. This CDR3 is CASTRWTGEKLFF. The DNA for the CDR3 is TGTGCCAGTACCCGATGGACGGGGGAAAAACTGTTTTTT.

The chain has TRBV25-1 and TRBJ1-4, with 11 bases identical to TRBD1. The CDR3 loop spans 16 amino acids. Germline loops: CDR1 MGHDK, CDR2 SYGVNS. The V gene end was trimmed by 3 bases and the J gene end by 8 bases; junction bases not matched to a gene: 8. The CDR3 spells CASSDFRTGGAEKLFF. The CDR3 bases are TGTGCCAGCAGTGACTTTCGGACAGGGGGCGCAGAAAAACTGTTTTTT.

The J gene is TRBJ2-3, the V gene TRBV11-3, with D possibly being TRBD1 (5 bases). V dropped 1 base and J dropped 5 bases, with 22 bases sitting between them. Per the germline V gene, CDR1 is SGHNT and CDR2 is YENEEA. The CDR3 spans 18 residues. The CDR3 sequence: CASSLGVGAGSDGDTQYF. CDR3 coding DNA: TGTGCCAGCAGCTTAGGGGTAGGCGCAGGGTCGGACGGAGATACGCAGTATTTT.

This chain connects TRBV20-1 to TRBJ1-6; possibly TRBD1 for D (5 bases). CDR1 and CDR2 from the germline V gene are DFQATT and SNEGSKA (reference sequence). This CDR3 comprises 11 residues. Trimming took off 7 bases at V and 8 bases at J, with 9 bases between the two ends. The CDR3 nucleotides read TGCAGTGTTGGGGGGGATTCACCCCTCCACTTT. It codes for CSVGGDSPLHF.